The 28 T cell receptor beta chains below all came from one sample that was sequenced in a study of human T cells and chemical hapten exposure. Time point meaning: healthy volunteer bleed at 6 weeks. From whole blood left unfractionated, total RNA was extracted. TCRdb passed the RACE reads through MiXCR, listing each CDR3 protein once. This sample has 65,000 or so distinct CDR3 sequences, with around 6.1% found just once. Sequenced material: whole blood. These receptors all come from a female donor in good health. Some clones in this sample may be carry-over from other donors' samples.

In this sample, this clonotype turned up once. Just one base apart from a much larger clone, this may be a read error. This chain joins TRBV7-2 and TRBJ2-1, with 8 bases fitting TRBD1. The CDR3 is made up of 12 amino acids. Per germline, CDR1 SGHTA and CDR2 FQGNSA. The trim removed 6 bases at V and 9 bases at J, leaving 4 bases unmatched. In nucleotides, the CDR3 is TGTGCCAGCAGATTACAGGGGGGTGAGCAGTTCTTC. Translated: CASRLQGGEQFF.

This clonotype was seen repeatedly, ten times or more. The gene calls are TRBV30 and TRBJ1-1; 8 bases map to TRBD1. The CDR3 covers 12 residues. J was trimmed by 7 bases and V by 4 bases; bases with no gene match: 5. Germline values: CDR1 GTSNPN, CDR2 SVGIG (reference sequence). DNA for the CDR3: TGTGCCTGGAACCGGACAGGGTGTGAAGCTTTCTTT. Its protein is CAWNRTGCEAFF.

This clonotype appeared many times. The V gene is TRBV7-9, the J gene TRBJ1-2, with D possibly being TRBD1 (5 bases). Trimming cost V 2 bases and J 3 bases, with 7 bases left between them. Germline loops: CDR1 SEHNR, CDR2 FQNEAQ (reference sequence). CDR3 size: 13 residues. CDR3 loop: CASSLLGDYGYTF. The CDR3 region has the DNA TGTGCCAGCAGCTTATTAGGGGACTATGGCTACACCTTC. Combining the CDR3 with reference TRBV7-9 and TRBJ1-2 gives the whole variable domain DTGVSQNPRHKITKRGQNVTFRCDPISEHNRLYWYRQTLGQGPEFLTYFQNEAQLEKSRLLSDRFSAERPKGSFSTLEIQRTEQGDSAMYLCASSLLGDYGYTFGSGTRLTVV.

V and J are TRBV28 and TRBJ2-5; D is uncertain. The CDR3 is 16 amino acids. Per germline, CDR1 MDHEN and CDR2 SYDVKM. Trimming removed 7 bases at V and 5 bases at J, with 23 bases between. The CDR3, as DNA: TGTGCCAGCACCAATTCAGTGGCCCAGGCCTCTGAGACCCAGTACTTC. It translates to CASTNSVAQASETQYF. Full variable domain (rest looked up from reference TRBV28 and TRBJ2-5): DVKVTQSSRYLVKRTGEKVFLECVQDMDHENMFWYRQDPGLGLRLIYFSYDVKMKEKGDIPEGYSVSREKKERFSLILESASTNQTSMYLCASTNSVAQASETQYFGPGTRLLVL.

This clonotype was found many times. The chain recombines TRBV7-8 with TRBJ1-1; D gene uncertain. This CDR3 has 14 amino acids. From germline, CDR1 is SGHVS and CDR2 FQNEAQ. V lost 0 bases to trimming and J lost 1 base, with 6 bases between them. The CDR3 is CASSLAVANTEAFF. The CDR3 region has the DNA TGTGCCAGCAGCTTAGCGGTAGCGAACACTGAAGCTTTCTTT.

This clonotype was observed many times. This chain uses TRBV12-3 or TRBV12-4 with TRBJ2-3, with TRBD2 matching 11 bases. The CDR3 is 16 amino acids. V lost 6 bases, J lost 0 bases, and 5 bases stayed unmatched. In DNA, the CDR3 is TGTGCCAGCAGGGGGCTAGCGGGAGGTAGCACAGATACGCAGTATTTT. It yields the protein CASRGLAGGSTDTQYF.

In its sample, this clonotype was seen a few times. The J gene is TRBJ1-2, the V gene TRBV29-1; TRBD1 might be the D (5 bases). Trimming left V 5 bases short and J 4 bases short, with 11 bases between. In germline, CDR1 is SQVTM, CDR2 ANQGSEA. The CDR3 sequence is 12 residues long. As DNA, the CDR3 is TGCAGCGTTCCCGACAGCGTCTATGGCTACACCTTC. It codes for CSVPDSVYGYTF.

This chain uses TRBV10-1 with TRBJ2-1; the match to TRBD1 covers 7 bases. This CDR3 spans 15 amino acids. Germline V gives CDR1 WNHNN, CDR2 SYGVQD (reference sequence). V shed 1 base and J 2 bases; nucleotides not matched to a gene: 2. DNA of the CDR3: TGCGCCAGCAGTGAGTTAGGACAGGCCTACAATGAGCAGTTCTTC. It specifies CASSELGQAYNEQFF.

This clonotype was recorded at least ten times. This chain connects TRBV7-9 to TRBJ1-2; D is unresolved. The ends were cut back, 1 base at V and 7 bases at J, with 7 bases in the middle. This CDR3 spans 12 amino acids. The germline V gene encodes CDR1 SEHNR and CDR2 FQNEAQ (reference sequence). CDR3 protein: CASSLELAGYTF. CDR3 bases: TGTGCCAGCAGCTTAGAACTGGCTGGCTACACCTTC.

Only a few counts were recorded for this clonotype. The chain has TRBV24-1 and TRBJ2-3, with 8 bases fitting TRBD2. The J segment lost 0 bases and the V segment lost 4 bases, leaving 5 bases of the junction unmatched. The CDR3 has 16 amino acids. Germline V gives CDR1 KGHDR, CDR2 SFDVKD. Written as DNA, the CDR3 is TGTGCCACCAGTGAGGCGGGGGGACACAGCACAGATACGCAGTATTTT. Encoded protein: CATSEAGGHSTDTQYF.

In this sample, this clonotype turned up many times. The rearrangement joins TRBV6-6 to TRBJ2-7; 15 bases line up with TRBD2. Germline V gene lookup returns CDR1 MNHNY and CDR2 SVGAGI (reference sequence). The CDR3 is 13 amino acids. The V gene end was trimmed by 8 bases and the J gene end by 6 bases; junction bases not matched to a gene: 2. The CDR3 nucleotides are TGTGCCAGCGGGGGACTAGCGGGAGGCGAGCAGTACTTC. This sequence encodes CASGGLAGGEQYF.

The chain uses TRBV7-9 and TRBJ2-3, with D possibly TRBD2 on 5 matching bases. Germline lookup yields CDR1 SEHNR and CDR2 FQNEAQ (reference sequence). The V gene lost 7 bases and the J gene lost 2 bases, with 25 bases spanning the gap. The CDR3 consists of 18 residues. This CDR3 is CASILTPRGRSTTDTQYF. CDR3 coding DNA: TGTGCCAGCATCCTAACCCCCCGAGGGCGATCCACCACAGATACGCAGTATTTT.

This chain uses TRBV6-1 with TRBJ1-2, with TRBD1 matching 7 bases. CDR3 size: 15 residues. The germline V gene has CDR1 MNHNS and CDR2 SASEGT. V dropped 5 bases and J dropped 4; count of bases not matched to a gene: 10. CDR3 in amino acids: CASSPTGTEAYGYTF. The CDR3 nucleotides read TGTGCCAGCAGTCCGACCGGGACAGAAGCCTATGGCTACACCTTC.

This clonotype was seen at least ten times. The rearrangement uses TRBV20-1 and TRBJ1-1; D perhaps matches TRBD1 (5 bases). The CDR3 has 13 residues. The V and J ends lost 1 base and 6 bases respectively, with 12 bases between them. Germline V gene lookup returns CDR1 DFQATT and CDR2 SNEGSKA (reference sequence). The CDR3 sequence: CSARVWGVAEAFF. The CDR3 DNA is TGCAGTGCTAGAGTTTGGGGGGTCGCTGAAGCTTTCTTT.

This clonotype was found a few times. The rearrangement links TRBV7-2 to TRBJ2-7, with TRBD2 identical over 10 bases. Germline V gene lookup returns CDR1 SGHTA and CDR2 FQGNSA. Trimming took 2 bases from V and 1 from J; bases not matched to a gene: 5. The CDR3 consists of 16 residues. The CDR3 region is CASSLIGAGGSYEQYF. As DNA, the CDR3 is TGTGCCAGCAGCTTAATTGGAGCGGGGGGGTCCTACGAGCAGTACTTC.

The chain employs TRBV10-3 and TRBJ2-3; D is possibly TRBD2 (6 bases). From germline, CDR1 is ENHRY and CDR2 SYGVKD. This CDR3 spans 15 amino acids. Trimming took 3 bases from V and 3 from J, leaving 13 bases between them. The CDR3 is CAISEHGRGTDTQYF. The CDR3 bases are TGTGCCATCAGTGAACACGGGAGAGGGACAGATACGCAGTATTTT.

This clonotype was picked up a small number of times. The CDR3 DNA reads as TGTGCCAGCAGTGCTGGAAGACTAGCGGGAGATGAGGAGCAGTTCTTC. Translated: CASSAGRLAGDEEQFF. V gene TRBV2 combines with J gene TRBJ2-1; TRBD2 matches at 12 bases. The CDR3 is 16 residues long. With V trimmed by 4 bases and J by 10 bases, 11 bases remained unmatched. Germline assignment: CDR1 SNHLY and CDR2 FYNNEI. The full variable domain, its missing parts supplied by reference TRBV2 and TRBJ2-1, is EPEVTQTPSHQVTQMGQEVILRCVPISNHLYFYWYRQILGQKVEFLVSFYNNEISEKSEIFDDQFSVERPDGSNFTLKIRSTKLEDSAMYFCASSAGRLAGDEEQFFGPGTRLTVL.

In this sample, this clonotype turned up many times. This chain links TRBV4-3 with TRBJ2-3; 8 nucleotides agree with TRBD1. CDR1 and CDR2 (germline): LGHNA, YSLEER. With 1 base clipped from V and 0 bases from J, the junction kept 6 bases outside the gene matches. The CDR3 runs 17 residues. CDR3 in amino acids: CASSQAYRGRSTDTQYF. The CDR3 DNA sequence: TGCGCCAGCAGCCAAGCTTACAGGGGGAGGAGCACAGATACGCAGTATTTT.

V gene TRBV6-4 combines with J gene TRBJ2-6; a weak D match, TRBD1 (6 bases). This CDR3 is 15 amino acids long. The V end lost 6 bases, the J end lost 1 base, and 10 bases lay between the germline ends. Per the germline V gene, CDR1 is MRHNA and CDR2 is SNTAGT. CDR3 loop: CASSDGQSGANVLTF. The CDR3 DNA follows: TGTGCCAGCAGCGACGGACAGTCTGGGGCCAACGTCCTGACTTTC.

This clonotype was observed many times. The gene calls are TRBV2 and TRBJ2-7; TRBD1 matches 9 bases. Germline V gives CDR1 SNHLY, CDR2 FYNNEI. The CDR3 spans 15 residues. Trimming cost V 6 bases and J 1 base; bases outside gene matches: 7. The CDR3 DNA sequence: TGTGCCAGCAGAATAGAAGGGACAGGGTCCTACGAGCAGTACTTC. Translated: CASRIEGTGSYEQYF.

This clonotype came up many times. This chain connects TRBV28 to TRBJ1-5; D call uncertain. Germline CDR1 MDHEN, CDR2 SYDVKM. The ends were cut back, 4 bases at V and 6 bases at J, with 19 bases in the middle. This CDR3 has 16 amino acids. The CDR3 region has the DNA TGTGCCAGCAGTTCCCATGTAACCACAAAGAGTCAGCCCCAGCATTTT. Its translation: CASSSHVTTKSQPQHF.

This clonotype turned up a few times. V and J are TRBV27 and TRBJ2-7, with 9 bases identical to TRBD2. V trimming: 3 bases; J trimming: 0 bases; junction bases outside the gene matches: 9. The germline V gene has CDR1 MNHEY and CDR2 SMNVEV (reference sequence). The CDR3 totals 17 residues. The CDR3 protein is CASSLAPSGTRSYEQYF. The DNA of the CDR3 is TGTGCCAGCAGTTTGGCCCCTAGCGGGACCCGCTCCTACGAGCAGTACTTC.

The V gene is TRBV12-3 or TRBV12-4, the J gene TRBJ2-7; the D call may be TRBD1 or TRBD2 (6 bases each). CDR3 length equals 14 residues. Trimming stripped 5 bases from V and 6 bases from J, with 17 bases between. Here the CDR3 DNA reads TGTGCCAGCAGTCTTAGGACAGACGGGGGCGAGCAGTACTTC. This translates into CASSLRTDGGEQYF.

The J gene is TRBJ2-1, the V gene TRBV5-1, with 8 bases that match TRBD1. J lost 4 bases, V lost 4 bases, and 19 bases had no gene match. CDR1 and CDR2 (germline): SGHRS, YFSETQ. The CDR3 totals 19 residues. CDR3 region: CASSPRTGRLTFHYNEQFF. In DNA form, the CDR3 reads TGCGCCAGCAGCCCCCGGACAGGGCGGCTTACTTTCCATTACAATGAGCAGTTCTTC.

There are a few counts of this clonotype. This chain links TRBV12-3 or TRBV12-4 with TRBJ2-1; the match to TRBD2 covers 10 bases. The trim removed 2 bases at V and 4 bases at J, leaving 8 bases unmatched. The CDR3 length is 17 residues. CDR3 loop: CASSLMASGGLYNEQFF. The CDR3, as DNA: TGTGCCAGCAGTTTAATGGCTAGCGGGGGTCTTTACAATGAGCAGTTCTTC.

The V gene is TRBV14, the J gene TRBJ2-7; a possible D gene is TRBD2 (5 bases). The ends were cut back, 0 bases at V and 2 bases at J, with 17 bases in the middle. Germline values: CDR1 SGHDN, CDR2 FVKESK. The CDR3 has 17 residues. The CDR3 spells CASSQDLSPGYPYEQYF. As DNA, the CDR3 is TGTGCCAGCAGCCAAGATCTTAGTCCGGGGTACCCCTACGAGCAGTACTTC.

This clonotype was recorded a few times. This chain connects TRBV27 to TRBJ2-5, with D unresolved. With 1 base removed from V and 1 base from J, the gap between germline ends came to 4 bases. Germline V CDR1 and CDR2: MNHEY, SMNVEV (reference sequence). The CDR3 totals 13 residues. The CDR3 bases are TGTGCCAGCAGTTTATTGGCCCAAGAGACCCAGTACTTC. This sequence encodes CASSLLAQETQYF.

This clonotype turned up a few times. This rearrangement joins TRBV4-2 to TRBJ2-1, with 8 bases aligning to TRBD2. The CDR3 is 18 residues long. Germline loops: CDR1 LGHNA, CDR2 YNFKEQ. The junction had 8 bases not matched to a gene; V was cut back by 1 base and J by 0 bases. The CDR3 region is CASSQVRLGTSSYNEQFF. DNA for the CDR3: TGTGCCAGCAGCCAAGTAAGGCTAGGGACTAGCTCCTACAATGAGCAGTTCTTC.